This record covers a single T cell receptor beta chain. Its cognate antigen is unknown. Germline CDR1 and CDR2: LNHDA and SQIVND (reference sequence). The CDR3 runs 14 residues. The ends lost 7 bases at V and 10 bases at J; junction bases unmatched: 12. The assay was run at deep level. Generated by immunoSEQ multiplex PCR, the TCRdb table keeps only in-frame clones and is missing some. The sample lists about 380,000 clones; about 96% were seen once. The data were obtained in a study of shared clonotypes between healthy human individuals. Nashville, Tennessee was home to all donors, each a Caucasian adult. Each CD8 memory set brought CD45RO+ cells together with CCR7-negative CD45RA+ TemRA cells. Notes on the study in general: Between a few donors, naive CD4 clonotypes were shared at a level of roughly 5.5%.

This receptor was taken from a man aged 30 to 39 in good health. Sequencing was performed on memory CD8+ T cells sorted from blood. Subset described: CD45RO+ cells pooled with CCR7-negative TemRA cells. V usage is TRBV19 and J usage is TRBJ1-4; TRBD1 matches at 7 bases. The CDR3 DNA follows: TGTGCCAGTACCACCAACAGGGGTCGTGGAAAACTGTTTTTT. This translates into CASTTNRGRGKLFF.